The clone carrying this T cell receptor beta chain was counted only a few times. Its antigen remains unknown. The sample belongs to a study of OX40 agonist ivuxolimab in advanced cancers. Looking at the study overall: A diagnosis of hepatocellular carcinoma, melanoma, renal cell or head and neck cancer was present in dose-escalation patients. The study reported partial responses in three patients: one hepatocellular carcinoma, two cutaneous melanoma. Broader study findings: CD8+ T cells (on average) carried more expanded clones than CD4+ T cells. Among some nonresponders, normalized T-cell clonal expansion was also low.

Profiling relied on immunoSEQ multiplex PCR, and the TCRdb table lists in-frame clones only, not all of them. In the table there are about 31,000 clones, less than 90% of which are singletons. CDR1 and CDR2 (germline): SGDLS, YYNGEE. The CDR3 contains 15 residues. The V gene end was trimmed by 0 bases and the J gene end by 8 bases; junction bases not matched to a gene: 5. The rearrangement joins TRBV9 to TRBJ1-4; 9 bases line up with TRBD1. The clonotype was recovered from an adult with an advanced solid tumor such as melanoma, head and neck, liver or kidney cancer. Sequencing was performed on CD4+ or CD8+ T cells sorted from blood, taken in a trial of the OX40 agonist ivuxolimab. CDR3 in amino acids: CASSVDGTGREKLFF. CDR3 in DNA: TGTGCCAGCAGCGTAGATGGGACAGGGAGAGAAAAACTGTTTTTT.